This is a list of T cell receptor beta chains from one sample in a study of blood T cell repertoires in COVID-19. Assay: immunoSEQ multiplex PCR; the TCRdb copy retains only in-frame clones and omits some. This table has around 370,000 clones, roughly 89% appearing once. Sequenced material: peripheral blood. These receptors all stem from a man aged 18-30 years with active or convalescent COVID-19. The CDR3 runs from the conserved cysteine through the conserved F or W. D genes are given only for firm matches. Only part of the rows carry a size: once, few, many, or a class if the clone is expanded.

size | J | D | V | CDR3 | DNA
- | TRBJ1-1 | - | TRBV28 | CASSLQGNTEAFF | TGTGCCAGCAGTTTACAGGGTAACACTGAAGCTTTCTTT
- | TRBJ1-1 | - | TRBV28 | CASHPGGRVNTEAFF | TGTGCCAGCCACCCGGGGGGCAGGGTGAACACTGAAGCTTTCTTT
- | TRBJ2-1 | - | TRBV7-7 | CASSLNYGENEQFF | TGTGCTAGCAGCTTAAACTACGGTGAAAATGAGCAGTTCTTC
- | TRBJ2-7 | TRBD1 | TRBV18 | CASGRAGTGQSYEQYF | TGTGCCAGCGGACGGGCTGGGACAGGACAGTCCTACGAGCAGTACTTC
- | TRBJ2-3 | - | TRBV7-2 | CASEESHTQYF | TGTGCCAGCGAGGAGTCCCATACGCAGTATTTT
- | TRBJ2-1 | - | TRBV2 | CASRTDYNEQFF | TGTGCCAGCAGAACAGACTACAATGAGCAGTTCTTC
- | TRBJ1-2 | - | TRBV9 | CASSSSSISNSGYTF | TGTGCCAGCAGCTCGAGCTCGATCTCAAATTCTGGCTACACCTTC
few | TRBJ1-1 | - | TRBV2 | CASRGQFMNTEAFF | TGTGCCAGCAGAGGACAGTTCATGAACACTGAAGCTTTCTTT
- | TRBJ2-1 | TRBD1 | TRBV7-2 | CASSVQGLTYNEQFF | TGTGCCAGCAGCGTACAGGGGTTGACCTACAATGAGCAGTTCTTC
- | TRBJ1-3 | - | TRBV4-3 | CASSRSSGNTIYF | TGCGCCAGCAGCCGGAGCTCTGGAAACACCATATATTTT
once | TRBJ2-7 | - | TRBV20-1 | CSAKIFGEQYF | TGCAGTGCGAAAATATTCGGGGAGCAGTACTTC
- | TRBJ2-5 | TRBD1 | TRBV5-1 | CASSLGGAGGQETQYF | TGCGCCAGCAGCTTGGGAGGGGCAGGGGGCCAAGAGACCCAGTACTTC
- | TRBJ1-6 | - | TRBV11-1 | CASSLGRNSPLHF | TGTGCCAGCAGCTTAGGGCGGAATTCACCCCTCCACTTT
- | TRBJ2-2 | TRBD2 | TRBV6-2/TRBV6-3 | CASSYSLVAGATGELFF | TGTGCCAGCAGTTACTCGCTGGTAGCGGGAGCCACCGGGGAGCTGTTTTTT
- | TRBJ1-2 | TRBD1 | TRBV24-1 | CATSERGLGTTGMRGYTF | TGTGCCACCAGTGAGCGAGGACTGGGGACGACAGGGATGCGTGGCTACACCTTC
- | TRBJ2-7 | TRBD1 | TRBV7-3 | CASSLTGTGADEQYF | TGTGCCAGCAGCTTAACTGGGACAGGGGCGGACGAGCAGTACTTC
- | TRBJ1-6 | - | TRBV14 | CASSQAQGLSFGSPLHF | TGTGCCAGCAGCCAAGCGCAGGGTCTGTCGTTTGGATCACCCCTCCACTTT
- | TRBJ2-1 | TRBD1 | TRBV27 | CASSLGTGYEQFF | TGTGCCAGCAGTTTAGGGACAGGGTATGAGCAGTTCTTC
- | TRBJ1-4 | TRBD1 | TRBV3-1/TRBV3-2 | CASSHPSDREGEKLFF | TGTGCCAGCAGCCACCCCTCGGACAGGGAGGGAGAAAAACTGTTTTTT
- | TRBJ1-4 | - | TRBV11-2 | CASTAGTTNEKLFF | TGTGCCAGCACGGCGGGAACAACTAATGAAAAACTGTTTTTT
- | TRBJ1-1 | - | TRBV7-2 | CASSPGQRLTEAFF | TGTGCCAGCAGCCCGGGACAACGGCTCACTGAAGCTTTCTTT
- | TRBJ1-5 | - | TRBV9 | CASSFSQDENQPQHF | TGTGCCAGCAGCTTTAGCCAAGACGAGAATCAGCCCCAGCATTTT
- | TRBJ1-5 | - | TRBV4-3 | CASSQDRNPQPQHF | TGCGCCAGCAGCCAAGACAGAAATCCTCAGCCCCAGCATTTT
- | TRBJ2-3 | TRBD2 | TRBV5-1 | CASSPVAGASTDTQYF | TGCGCCAGCAGCCCCGTAGCGGGAGCGAGCACAGATACGCAGTATTTT
- | TRBJ2-1 | - | TRBV24-1 | CATSDLMGSEQFF | TGTGCCACCAGTGATTTGATGGGGAGTGAGCAGTTCTTC
- | TRBJ2-5 | TRBD2 | TRBV3-1/TRBV3-2 | CASSQADRGLAGVETQYF | TGTGCCAGCAGCCAAGCAGATCGGGGACTAGCGGGAGTCGAGACCCAGTACTTC
- | TRBJ1-1 | - | TRBV29-1 | CSVDPDMNTEAFF | TGCAGCGTTGACCCAGACATGAACACTGAAGCTTTCTTT
- | TRBJ2-1 | - | TRBV7-3 | CASSFWPSGGGYNEQFF | TGTGCCAGCAGCTTTTGGCCTAGCGGAGGGGGGTACAATGAGCAGTTCTTC
- | TRBJ2-4 | TRBD1 | TRBV7-3 | CASSLTLGTGGIQYF | TGTGCCAGCAGCTTAACCTTGGGGACAGGGGGCATTCAGTACTTC
- | TRBJ2-7 | - | TRBV4-3 | CASSRSGGRPTEQYF | TGCGCCAGCAGCCGATCAGGGGGGAGGCCTACCGAGCAGTACTTC
- | TRBJ2-6 | - | TRBV18 | CASLVTRGSGANVLTF | TGTGCCAGCTTAGTGACGCGGGGCTCTGGGGCCAACGTCCTGACTTTC
- | TRBJ1-1 | TRBD1 | TRBV7-3 | CASSTQGQMNTEAFF | TGTGCCAGCAGCACCCAGGGACAGATGAACACTGAAGCTTTCTTT
- | TRBJ2-5 | - | TRBV24-1 | CATSERGAGQGTQYF | TGTGCCACCAGTGAACGGGGGGCGGGCCAAGGGACCCAGTACTTC
- | TRBJ2-7 | - | TRBV24-1 | CATSDPYSKPYEQYF | TGTGCCACCAGTGATCCCTACTCAAAACCCTACGAGCAGTACTTC
- | TRBJ2-1 | TRBD2 | TRBV15 | CATSREAGGLNNEQFF | TGTGCCACCAGCAGAGAGGCGGGAGGGCTTAACAATGAGCAGTTCTTC
- | TRBJ1-2 | TRBD1 | TRBV19 | CASSPGQVANYGYTF | TGTGCCAGTAGTCCGGGACAGGTCGCTAACTATGGCTACACCTTC
- | TRBJ2-7 | - | TRBV4-1 | CASSQGLTENYEQYF | TGCGCCAGCAGCCAAGGACTGACAGAAAACTACGAGCAGTACTTC
- | TRBJ1-3 | - | TRBV6-2/TRBV6-3 | CASSYGPSGNTIYF | TGTGCCAGCAGTTACGGGCCGTCTGGAAACACCATATATTTT
- | TRBJ2-1 | TRBD2 | TRBV3-1/TRBV3-2 | CASSQDSGRAGNEQFF | TGTGCCAGCAGCCAAGACAGCGGGAGGGCGGGCAATGAGCAGTTCTTC
- | TRBJ1-4 | TRBD1 | TRBV4-1 | CASTDGGDRVSTTEKLFF | TGCGCCAGCACCGACGGGGGGGACAGGGTCTCAACTACTGAAAAACTGTTTTTT
- | TRBJ1-5 | - | TRBV5-8 | CASSLWDKNQPQHF | TGTGCCAGCAGCTTGTGGGACAAGAATCAGCCCCAGCATTTT
- | TRBJ1-4 | TRBD1 | TRBV4-3 | CASSHAGQGEEKLFF | TGCGCCAGCAGCCATGCGGGACAGGGGGAGGAAAAACTGTTTTTT
- | TRBJ1-5 | - | TRBV19 | CASSPGWGNQPQHF | TGTGCCAGTAGTCCGGGTTGGGGCAATCAGCCCCAGCATTTT
- | TRBJ1-3 | - | TRBV2 | CASSELRQTSGNTIYF | TGTGCCAGCAGTGAGTTGAGGCAGACCTCTGGAAACACCATATATTTT
- | TRBJ2-1 | TRBD2 | TRBV6-5 | CASSFTSGRTYNEQFF | TGTGCCAGCAGTTTTACTAGCGGACGTACCTACAATGAGCAGTTCTTC
- | TRBJ2-7 | TRBD1 | TRBV6-2/TRBV6-3 | CASSYLPDRGSEQYF | TGTGCCAGCAGTTACTTGCCAGACAGGGGTTCCGAGCAGTACTTC
- | TRBJ1-6 | - | TRBV20-1 | CSASVGVDSPLHF | TGCAGTGCTAGTGTAGGGGTGGATTCACCCCTCCACTTT
- | TRBJ1-4 | TRBD1 | TRBV7-8 | CASSSAGGYEKLFF | TGTGCCAGCAGCTCGGCAGGGGGTTATGAAAAACTGTTTTTT
- | TRBJ2-3 | TRBD2 | TRBV5-8 | CASSLIILAGGHSTDTQYF | TGTGCCAGCAGCTTGATAATTCTAGCGGGAGGGCACAGCACAGATACGCAGTATTTT
- | TRBJ1-3 | TRBD1 | TRBV19 | CASTQGSSGNTIYF | TGTGCCAGTACACAGGGGTCCTCTGGAAACACCATATATTTT
- | TRBJ2-1 | - | TRBV18 | CASSPPIVNEQFF | TGTGCCAGCTCACCACCGATAGTCAATGAGCAGTTCTTC
- | TRBJ1-5 | TRBD1 | TRBV5-4 | CASSFGTGDNQPQHF | TGTGCCAGCAGCTTCGGGACAGGGGACAATCAGCCCCAGCATTTT